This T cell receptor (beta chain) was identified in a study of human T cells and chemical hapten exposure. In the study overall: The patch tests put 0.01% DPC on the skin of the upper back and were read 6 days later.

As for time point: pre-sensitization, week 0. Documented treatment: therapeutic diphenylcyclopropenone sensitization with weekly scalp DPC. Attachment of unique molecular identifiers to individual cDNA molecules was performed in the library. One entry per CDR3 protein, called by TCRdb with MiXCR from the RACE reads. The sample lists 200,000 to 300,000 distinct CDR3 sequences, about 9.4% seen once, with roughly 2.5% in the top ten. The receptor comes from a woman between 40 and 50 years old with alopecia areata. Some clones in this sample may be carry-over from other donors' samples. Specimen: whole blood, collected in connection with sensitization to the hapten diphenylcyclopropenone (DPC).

In DNA, the CDR3 is TGTGCCACCAGAGCCTCTACTAGCGGGGATACAGATACGCAGTATTTT. Translated, it gives CATRASTSGDTDTQYF. The rearrangement joins TRBV24-1 to TRBJ2-3, with TRBD2 matching 10 bases. The CDR3 has 16 residues. V lost 7 bases to trimming and J lost 3 bases; unmatched junction nucleotides: 9. Germline V lookup: CDR1 KGHDR, CDR2 SFDVKD.